This entry lists 29 T cell receptor beta chains sequenced from one sample in a study of graft-versus-host responses after intestinal transplantation. Their target antigens are unknown. Produced via immunoSEQ multiplex PCR; TCRdb's table is partial and in-frame only. The sample records over 80,000 clones, roughly 91% being singletons. The material sequenced was unstimulated CD4+ T cells sorted from spleen or lymph node cells, taken before transplant. The receptors come from a human donor who was the organ donor for an intestinal transplant.

The V gene is TRBV6-1, the J gene TRBJ1-4, with D possibly TRBD1 on 6 matching bases. V was pared by 11 bases and J by 6 bases, with 16 bases between. CDR3 length equals 13 residues. Per germline, CDR1 MNHNS and CDR2 SASEGT. CDR3 in DNA: TGTGCCTCTAGGGGGGAGGGTTATGAAAAACTGTTTTTT. This codes for CASRGEGYEKLFF.

The genes are TRBV4-1 and TRBJ2-5, with D possibly matching TRBD2 (5 bases). The CDR3 extends over 16 amino acids. Trimming took off 0 bases at V and 5 bases at J, with 16 bases between the two ends. The germline V gene encodes CDR1 MGHRA and CDR2 YSYEKL. The CDR3 DNA follows: TGCGCCAGCAGCCAAGATACGGGGATGCGCCGGGAGACCCAGTACTTC. It specifies CASSQDTGMRRETQYF.

This clone was seen a few times. The V and J genes are TRBV28 and TRBJ2-7; 7 bases line up with TRBD1. Losses at the gene ends were 6 bases for V and 4 bases for J; bases not matched to a gene: 3. The CDR3 is made up of 12 amino acids. The germline gives CDR1 MDHEN, CDR2 SYDVKM. CDR3 protein: CASRPTGYEQYF. The CDR3, as DNA: TGTGCCAGCAGACCGACAGGGTACGAGCAGTACTTC.

V usage is TRBV5-1 and J usage is TRBJ2-1; TRBD2 matches 12 bases. V trimming: 4 bases; J trimming: 6 bases; junction bases outside the gene matches: 5. The germline gives CDR1 SGHRS, CDR2 YFSETQ. The CDR3 is 15 residues long. The CDR3 reads CASSPLGLAGNEQFF. CDR3 DNA: TGCGCCAGCAGCCCACTGGGACTAGCGGGCAATGAGCAGTTCTTC.

This chain links TRBV25-1 with TRBJ1-2; TRBD1 might be the D (6 bases). Looked up from germline, CDR1 is MGHDK and CDR2 is SYGVNS. V lost 1 base and J 5 bases, leaving 11 bases between the germline ends. This CDR3 contains 14 residues. CDR3 sequence: CASSESVQGYGYTF. The CDR3 DNA is TGTGCCAGCAGTGAATCGGTGCAGGGGTATGGCTACACCTTC.

Worth noting for this clone: The junction does not match germline at one end; this may be a read error. This chain links TRBV7-9 with TRBJ1-4, with 8 bases fitting TRBD1. CDR1 and CDR2 (germline): SEHNR, FQNEAQ (reference sequence). The CDR3 runs 14 residues. In DNA, the CDR3 is TGTGCCAGCAGCGCCCGGGACAGGCCGAGAGAAGTTCTTTTT. Translating it yields CASSARDRPREVLF.

The chain couples TRBV6-1 to TRBJ1-4, with D uncertain. The CDR3 has 15 amino acids. Between the trimmed V and J ends, which lost 4 bases and 0 bases, there was a span of 9 bases. Looked up from germline, CDR1 is MNHNS and CDR2 is SASEGT. CDR3 DNA sequence: TGTGCCAGCAGTGGCGGAACCGCAACTAATGAAAAACTGTTTTTT. Translation: CASSGGTATNEKLFF.

The V call is TRBV5-4, the J call TRBJ1-6; no clear D gene. Trimming removed 2 bases at V and 7 bases at J, with 4 bases between. The CDR3 contains 12 residues. The germline gives CDR1 SGHNT, CDR2 YYREEE (reference sequence). CDR3 residues: CASSFPNSPLHF. The DNA for the CDR3 is TGTGCCAGCAGCTTCCCAAATTCACCCCTCCACTTT.

The chain employs TRBV7-2 and TRBJ1-2; D possibly corresponds to TRBD1 (5 bases). Germline lookup yields CDR1 SGHTA and CDR2 FQGNSA. The CDR3 contains 12 residues. The V and J ends lost 8 bases and 8 bases respectively, with 15 bases between them. In DNA, the CDR3 is TGTGCCAGCCAACGGAGGGGCTCAGGCTACACCTTC. It specifies CASQRRGSGYTF.

The V and J genes are TRBV28 and TRBJ2-7; D is ambiguous. Germline CDR1 reads MDHEN; CDR2 reads SYDVKM. V lost 10 bases and J lost 3, with 16 bases in between. This CDR3 region has 13 residues. The CDR3 region is CATVAFWSYEQYF. CDR3 nucleotides: TGTGCCACGGTCGCTTTTTGGAGCTACGAGCAGTACTTC.

The chain has TRBV19 and TRBJ2-1; TRBD1 agrees at 7 bases. Germline assignment: CDR1 LNHDA and CDR2 SQIVND (reference sequence). The J segment lost 6 bases and the V segment lost 5 bases, leaving 4 bases of the junction unmatched. This CDR3 has 13 amino acids. CDR3 protein: CASSLRTGNEQFF. For the CDR3, the DNA is TGTGCCAGTAGTTTGAGGACAGGCAATGAGCAGTTCTTC.

The rearrangement links TRBV4-3 to TRBJ2-3, with D maybe TRBD2 (6 bases). Germline lookup yields CDR1 LGHNA and CDR2 YSLEER. V dropped 1 base and J dropped 1 base, with 6 bases sitting between them. The CDR3 loop spans 14 amino acids. The CDR3 loop reads CASSQAGGTDTQYF. The CDR3 DNA reads as TGCGCCAGCAGCCAAGCGGGGGGCACAGATACGCAGTATTTT.

The V call is TRBV7-2, the J call TRBJ1-1, with D maybe TRBD1 (6 bases). V shed 4 bases and J shed 4 bases, with 10 bases lying between them. Germline V lookup: CDR1 SGHTA, CDR2 FQGNSA. CDR3 size: 13 residues. CDR3: CASSSPGVTEAFF. CDR3 in DNA: TGTGCCAGCAGCTCCCCAGGGGTCACTGAAGCTTTCTTT.

The rearrangement joins TRBV5-1 to TRBJ2-7; possibly TRBD2 for D (5 bases). The length of the CDR3 is 16 residues. Trimming pared 0 bases from V and 2 bases from J, leaving 15 bases between. The germline V gene has CDR1 SGHRS and CDR2 YFSETQ. Written as DNA, the CDR3 is TGCGCCAGCAGCTTGGAGTTATGGGGAGCCCCCTACGAGCAGTACTTC. Amino acid sequence: CASSLELWGAPYEQYF.

The chain recombines TRBV7-2 with TRBJ2-5, with a tentative D call TRBD2 (6 bases). The CDR3 length is 17 residues. The ends were cut back, 8 bases at V and 4 bases at J, with 26 bases in the middle. The germline V gene has CDR1 SGHTA and CDR2 FQGNSA. CDR3 region: CASSQSIGGRSLETQYF. The CDR3 DNA is TGTGCCAGCTCCCAATCGATCGGGGGTCGATCTCTAGAGACCCAGTACTTC.

This clone occurred once. The rearrangement uses TRBV7-2 and TRBJ2-7, with 9 bases identical to TRBD2. Germline-derived CDR1 and CDR2 are SGHTA and FQGNSA. There are 15 residues in the CDR3. Trimming removed 1 base from V and 2 bases from J; junction bases left unmatched: 3. The CDR3 DNA follows: TGTGCCAGCAGCTTAGTGACTAGCGGACCCTACGAGCAGTACTTC. Amino acids: CASSLVTSGPYEQYF.

The chain employs TRBV7-9 and TRBJ2-7; D might be TRBD2 (6 bases). CDR1 and CDR2 from the germline V gene are SEHNR and FQNEAQ (reference sequence). V was shortened by 4 bases and J by 2 bases, with 24 bases between the two germline ends. The CDR3 runs to 18 residues. The CDR3 DNA follows: TGTGCCAGCAGCTCATCCCCCCCCGGAGTAGCGGCCCCCTACGAGCAGTACTTC. Its protein product is CASSSSPPGVAAPYEQYF. Based on the CDR3 plus reference TRBV7-9 and TRBJ2-7, the full variable domain is DTGVSQNPRHKITKRGQNVTFRCDPISEHNRLYWYRQTLGQGPEFLTYFQNEAQLEKSRLLSDRFSAERPKGSFSTLEIQRTEQGDSAMYLCASSSSPPGVAAPYEQYFGPGTRLTVT.

The rearrangement links TRBV19 to TRBJ2-3; possible D gene TRBD2, 6 bases. There are 17 residues in the CDR3. With 2 bases removed from V and 6 bases from J, the gap between germline ends came to 21 bases. CDR1 is LNHDA and CDR2 is SQIVND in the germline V gene (reference sequence). For the CDR3, the DNA is TGTGCCAGTAGTATAAACGGCCGACTAGGGATACGGGATACGCAGTATTTT. Its protein is CASSINGRLGIRDTQYF.

This chain connects TRBV4-3 to TRBJ1-2, with D perhaps matching TRBD1 (6 bases). Trimming left V 0 bases short and J 0 bases short, with 8 bases between. The germline V gene has CDR1 LGHNA and CDR2 YSLEER. The CDR3 runs to 15 residues. CDR3: CASSQDSGANYGYTF. The DNA for the CDR3 is TGCGCCAGCAGCCAAGATTCAGGGGCTAACTATGGCTACACCTTC.

This chain uses TRBV7-2 with TRBJ1-2; possibly TRBD1 for D (5 bases). The V end lost 0 bases, the J end lost 7 bases, and 12 bases lay between the germline ends. CDR1 SGHTA and CDR2 FQGNSA come from the germline V gene. There are 14 residues in the CDR3. CDR3 bases: TGTGCCAGCAGCTTAGCGAAGGGGTCGGGTGGCTACACCTTC. It codes for CASSLAKGSGGYTF.

In this sample, this clone turned up once. The chain carries TRBV7-2 and TRBJ2-3; a possible D gene is TRBD2 (6 bases). In germline, CDR1 is SGHTA, CDR2 FQGNSA. The CDR3 totals 15 residues. Between the trimmed V and J ends, which lost 1 base and 6 bases, there was a span of 14 bases. The CDR3 nucleotides are TGTGCCAGCAGCTTAGGGGGAGGCTTTCGGGATACGCAGTATTTT. This codes for CASSLGGGFRDTQYF.

The chain joins TRBV27 to TRBJ2-1; TRBD1 agrees at 10 bases. Germline trimming cut 4 bases from V and 6 bases from J; bases unmatched to any gene: 6. The CDR3 loop spans 15 amino acids. Germline values: CDR1 MNHEY, CDR2 SMNVEV (reference sequence). The CDR3 coding sequence is TGTGCCAGCAGTTCCCCAGACAGGGGGCCCAATGAGCAGTTCTTC. The encoded protein is CASSSPDRGPNEQFF.

This chain uses TRBV7-3 with TRBJ2-3, with 12 bases lining up with TRBD1. The V gene end was trimmed by 8 bases and the J gene end by 5 bases; junction bases not matched to a gene: 5. This CDR3 contains 14 residues. Germline lookup yields CDR1 SGHTA and CDR2 FQGTGA. The CDR3, as DNA: TGTGCCAGCGGGACAGGGGGCCAAGGAGATACGCAGTATTTT. This sequence encodes CASGTGGQGDTQYF.

This clone has just one count. In DNA form, the CDR3 reads TGTGCCAGCAGGCGGACTCAAGAGACCCAGTACTTC. Its protein product is CASRRTQETQYF. This chain connects TRBV6-6 to TRBJ2-5, with a weak D call TRBD2 (5 bases). CDR1 is MNHNY, CDR2 SVGAGI, per germline (reference sequence). Trimming took off 6 bases at V and 2 bases at J, with 7 bases between the two ends. This CDR3 spans 12 amino acids.

The rearrangement joins TRBV5-4 to TRBJ1-4; D unresolved. This CDR3 is 12 amino acids long. Deletions cut 0 bases from V and 7 bases from J, with 4 bases between. Germline V gene sequence: CDR1 SGHNT, CDR2 YYREEE (reference sequence). The CDR3 spells CASSLAGEKLFF. DNA for the CDR3: TGTGCCAGCAGCTTGGCGGGTGAAAAACTGTTTTTT.

The rearrangement uses TRBV5-1 and TRBJ2-7; tentative D call: TRBD1 (5 bases). Germline values: CDR1 SGHRS, CDR2 YFSETQ. The CDR3 runs to 15 residues. The germline V and J ends were trimmed by 0 bases and 2 bases, with 12 bases remaining between them. The chain's CDR3 is CASSLVEDNPYEQYF. In DNA form, the CDR3 reads TGCGCCAGCAGCTTGGTCGAGGACAATCCCTACGAGCAGTACTTC.

In this sample, this clone turned up once. The gene calls are TRBV7-2 and TRBJ2-5; 12 nucleotides match TRBD2. Near its end, the DNA agrees better with TRBJ2-7, so the J call may be wrong. This CDR3 is 15 amino acids long. CDR1 SGHTA and CDR2 FQGNSA come from the germline V gene. As DNA, the CDR3 is TGTGCCAGCAGCCAGGGACTAGCGGGTTCCTACGAGCAGTACTTC. Protein sequence: CASSQGLAGSYEQYF.

The rearrangement uses TRBV18 and TRBJ2-5; a possible D gene is TRBD2 (5 bases). Near its end, the DNA agrees better with TRBJ2-7, so the J call may be wrong. CDR1 KGHSH and CDR2 LQKENI come from the germline V gene. CDR3 size: 13 residues. CDR3 residues: CASSSQAGYEQYF. The CDR3 DNA is TGTGCCAGCTCATCTCAGGCGGGCTACGAGCAGTACTTC.

The chain is built from TRBV4-2 and TRBJ2-3; 9 bases line up with TRBD1. The junction had 8 bases not matched to a gene; V was cut back by 0 bases and J by 4 bases. The germline V gene encodes CDR1 LGHNA and CDR2 YNFKEQ. The CDR3 has 17 residues. CDR3 residues: CASSQDRGQGPSDTQYF. In DNA, the CDR3 is TGTGCCAGCAGCCAAGATAGGGGACAGGGACCCTCAGATACGCAGTATTTT.